A single sample is the source of the 9 T cell receptor beta chains below, sequenced in a study of technical replicates of blood from a few donors. Profiling relied on immunoSEQ multiplex PCR, and the TCRdb table lists in-frame clones only, not all of them. The sample shows 70,000 to 95,000 clones, about 91% of them seen only once. The sequenced sample consisted of T cells isolated from PBMCs. Receptor source: a human donor in good health. Some clones in this sample may be carry-over from other donors' samples.

This chain links TRBV20-1 with TRBJ1-2; D is undetermined. V shed 1 base and J shed 8 bases, with 8 bases lying between them. The CDR3 has 11 residues. Germline CDR1 reads DFQATT; CDR2 reads SNEGSKA (reference sequence). The CDR3 is CSARGALGYTF. The CDR3 DNA is TGCAGTGCTAGAGGGGCGTTGGGCTACACCTTC.

The chain links TRBV9 to TRBJ2-7; maybe TRBD2 (5 bases). The CDR3 is 14 amino acids. Trimming removed 4 bases from V and 3 bases from J, with 14 bases in between. Germline V gene data show CDR1 as SGDLS and CDR2 as YYNGEE. Written as DNA, the CDR3 is TGTGCCAGCAGCCCCAACCGGGATATCTACGAGCAGTACTTC. It codes for CASSPNRDIYEQYF.

The rearrangement joins TRBV5-1 to TRBJ2-3, with TRBD2 identical over 8 bases. CDR1 is SGHRS and CDR2 is YFSETQ in the germline V gene. The CDR3 loop spans 17 amino acids. V shed 0 bases, J shed 3 bases, and the junction held 9 bases outside the gene matches. CDR3 in DNA: TGCGCCAGCAGCTTGGTACGGGAGGGCATAAAGACAGATACGCAGTATTTT. This encodes CASSLVREGIKTDTQYF.

The chain carries TRBV10-3 and TRBJ1-2; 7 bases agree with TRBD1. Unmatched junction bases numbered 8, after V lost 0 bases and J lost 7 bases. CDR1 and CDR2 (germline): ENHRY, SYGVKD. The CDR3 runs 15 residues. CDR3 sequence: CAISESIRTGGGYTF. CDR3 DNA: TGTGCCATCAGTGAGTCGATTAGGACAGGAGGTGGCTACACCTTC.

The CDR3 region has the DNA TGTGCCAGCAGCTCCCTACCGGGACAGGGGGCGTACGAGCAGTACTTC. This gives the protein CASSSLPGQGAYEQYF. The chain couples TRBV7-2 to TRBJ2-7, with 12 bases that match TRBD1. Germline V gene sequence: CDR1 SGHTA, CDR2 FQGNSA. The CDR3 contains 16 residues. Trimming at V came to 4 bases and at J to 4 bases, leaving 8 bases not matched to a gene.

The V and J genes are TRBV30 and TRBJ2-7; the D is unclear. The germline V and J ends were trimmed by 2 bases and 6 bases, with 17 bases remaining between them. Germline CDR1 reads GTSNPN; CDR2 reads SVGIG (reference sequence). This CDR3 spans 14 amino acids. CDR3 bases: TGTGCCTGGAGTCGAGTTCCTACCGCCCCCGAGCAGTACTTC. It encodes CAWSRVPTAPEQYF.

The chain employs TRBV19 and TRBJ2-6, with D possibly being TRBD1 (5 bases). The CDR3 is 16 residues long. The germline gives CDR1 LNHDA, CDR2 SQIVND (reference sequence). Trimming took 7 bases from V and 0 from J, leaving 13 bases between them. CDR3 protein: CASKDIANSGANVLTF. DNA of the CDR3: TGTGCCAGTAAGGACATAGCAAACTCTGGGGCCAACGTCCTGACTTTC.

The V gene is TRBV29-1, the J gene TRBJ1-2; a possible D gene is TRBD1 (5 bases). This CDR3 spans 13 amino acids. Trimming pared 5 bases from V and 6 bases from J, leaving 16 bases between. Germline CDR1 is SQVTM and CDR2 is ANQGSEA. CDR3: CSVNQGLANGYTF. DNA for the CDR3: TGCAGCGTTAACCAGGGTTTGGCTAATGGCTACACCTTC.

This clone appeared a few times. The rearrangement joins TRBV2 to TRBJ2-7, with 7 nucleotides matching TRBD2. The J segment lost 3 bases and the V segment lost 7 bases, leaving 3 bases of the junction unmatched. The CDR3 extends over 12 amino acids. CDR1 and CDR2 from the germline V gene are SNHLY and FYNNEI. DNA of the CDR3: TGTGCCAGCATTGGCGGGAGCTACGAGCAGTACTTC. Amino acids: CASIGGSYEQYF.